Listed below are T cell receptor beta chains from one sample, sequenced in a study of Graves' ophthalmopathy and Graves' hyperthyroidism. TCRdb redid the calling of the multiplex PCR reads with MiXCR, one entry per CDR3 protein. The data contain 500,000 to 700,000 distinct CDR3 sequences, about a fifth of them singletons. The sequencing input was peripheral blood. The origin of the receptors is a woman aged 18-29 years with stable Graves' hyperthyroidism. Some clones in this sample may be carry-over from other donors' samples. Each CDR3 is given without its conserved first and last residue.

j_call | v_call | cdr3_aa
TRBJ1-5 | TRBV11-2 | ASSHLGGDQPQH
TRBJ1-5 | TRBV19 | ASRPLAEGSNQPQH
TRBJ1-3 | TRBV12-3/TRBV12-4 | ASSGTGGGNTIY
TRBJ2-5 | TRBV10-3 | AISESKGYLQETQY
TRBJ1-6 | TRBV5-1 | ASSPGAGSFNSPLH
TRBJ1-5 | TRBV6-2/TRBV6-3 | ASSLLRIRNQPQH
TRBJ2-2 | TRBV3-1 | ASSSHSGGTGELF
TRBJ1-5 | TRBV6-1 | ASSPEQGMSNQPQH
TRBJ1-2 | TRBV6-5 | ASTLSENYGYT
TRBJ2-7 | TRBV12-3/TRBV12-4 | ASSLSWGLPDSEQY
TRBJ2-7 | TRBV7-2 | ASSLAIGRTYEQY
TRBJ2-5 | TRBV2 | ASLDERGGTQY
TRBJ1-1 | TRBV29-1 | SVPMGQGRTEAF
TRBJ1-1 | TRBV7-2 | ASSTNEGRTEAF
TRBJ1-5 | TRBV3-1 | ASSQDGIDQPQH
TRBJ2-4 | TRBV19 | ASSAYRGPSKNIQY
TRBJ2-2 | TRBV6-2/TRBV6-3 | ASSTPGLNTGELF
TRBJ2-5 | TRBV12-3/TRBV12-4 | ASSLVGTGGVGETQY
TRBJ1-1 | TRBV29-1 | SVPTEQGLNTEAF
TRBJ1-2 | TRBV6-1 | ASSDTTGDGYT
TRBJ1-2 | TRBV19 | ASSPDRGSGKPYGYT
TRBJ2-7 | TRBV20-1 | SANSRYYEQY
TRBJ2-2 | TRBV24-1 | ATGRNTGELF
TRBJ2-5 | TRBV10-3 | AIRDRVRETQY
TRBJ2-7 | TRBV28 | ASSLTSGGPPYEQY
TRBJ1-2 | TRBV12-3/TRBV12-4 | ASSSLPGQGRNGYT
TRBJ2-7 | TRBV13 | ASEHRTFSSYEQY
TRBJ1-6 | TRBV27 | ASSSGTGLYSPLH
TRBJ1-5 | TRBV28 | ASSLDRIPNQPQH
TRBJ2-4 | TRBV6-2/TRBV6-3 | ASSRPWDIQY
TRBJ1-5 | TRBV30 | AWRAWRQDNQPQH
TRBJ2-4 | TRBV7-9 | ASSLVQGKNIQY
TRBJ1-2 | TRBV3-1 | ASSAIRGQLYGYT
TRBJ2-7 | TRBV12-3/TRBV12-4 | ASRISLVDEQY